These T cell receptor beta chains were read from a single sample in a study of a mutant IDH1 vaccine in newly diagnosed glioma. Antigens of these TCRs are unknown. The method was immunoSEQ multiplex PCR; TCRdb's version includes in-frame clones alone and lacks a portion of them. The sample holds tens of thousands of clones, approximately 75% seen once. This material consisted of PBMCs, taken from a glioma patient whose treatment included an IDH1 peptide vaccine. The receptors come from a middle-aged man with glioma. Each CDR3 is given with its conserved first and last residue. The D gene is left open where the match is weak.

TGCAGCGTTGAAGATCGGAGGGGGTACAATGAGCAGTTCTTC,CSVEDRRGYNEQFF,.,TRBJ2-1,TRBV29-1
TGTGCCTGGAGTGTCCAGGGGACGAGAGAAGCTTTCTTT,CAWSVQGTREAFF,.,TRBJ1-1,TRBV30
TGCGCCAGCAGCTTTGACAACCGCCTGAGGGACACCATATATTTT,CASSFDNRLRDTIYF,.,TRBJ1-3,TRBV5-1
TGTGCCAGCAGCTCAGGGGATCAGCCCCAGCATTTT,CASSSGDQPQHF,.,TRBJ1-5,TRBV7-9
TGTGCCTGGAGTGTAACAGCGGGGAATGAAAAACTGTTTTTT,CAWSVTAGNEKLFF,.,TRBJ1-4,TRBV30
TGTGCCTGGAGTGTACGAGGACCCACCCAAGAGACCCAGTACTTC,CAWSVRGPTQETQYF,.,TRBJ2-5,TRBV30
TGCGCCAGCAGCCAAGTCCTGCGCGGGAAGGGGATGGCCGGCAATCAGCCCCAGCATTTT,CASSQVLRGKGMAGNQPQHF,.,TRBJ1-5,TRBV4-1
TGTGCCAGCAGCCCCCTGCGGGTCCCGGCTAATGAAAAACTGTTTTTT,CASSPLRVPANEKLFF,.,TRBJ1-4,TRBV7-8
TGTGCCAGCAGCTCGACAGGAACCAAAAACATTCAGTACTTC,CASSSTGTKNIQYF,.,TRBJ2-4,TRBV5-4
TGTGCCAGCAGTGAATCCCCCGCGGGGCGAAGGTACACCTTC,CASSESPAGRRYTF,.,TRBJ1-2,TRBV2
TGTGCCAGCAGTGAACGGGTCTCTGGAAACACCATATATTTT,CASSERVSGNTIYF,.,TRBJ1-3,TRBV6-1